This T cell receptor beta chain appears in the sequencing data of a study of T cell responses to AZD1222 COVID-19 vaccine. Study-wide points: Repertoires were obtained solely post-peak T cell response. Once two AZD1222 doses were given, Spike-specific TCR breadth and depth went up. Spike as a whole was targeted by vaccine-associated CD4 TCRs, dominant at 160-218 and 743-854. Donors were largely white British and mainly female; clonal diversity was possibly underestimated.

Turning to this clone: Antigen: not known.

V was trimmed by 2 bases and J by 0 bases, leaving 7 bases between them. Germline CDR1 and CDR2: SNHLY and FYNNEI. The CDR3 sequence is 14 residues long. Repertoires were generated with immunoSEQ multiplex PCR, while TCRdb's copy carries only in-frame clones and drops some. Here the sample spans fewer than 150,000 clones, approximately 85% being singletons. The sample was peripheral blood, taken on day 0 of AZD1222 vaccination. The chain links TRBV2 to TRBJ2-5; weak D call: TRBD2 (5 bases). This clonotype was obtained from an adult in good health. The CDR3 nucleotides read TGTGCCAGCAGTGAACGAGGGTACCAAGAGACCCAGTACTTC. It codes for CASSERGYQETQYF.